This TCR beta chain was sequenced during a study of blood T cell repertoires in COVID-19. This table comes from immunoSEQ multiplex PCR, and its TCRdb copy is limited to in-frame clones, with some not included. The profile shows roughly 440,000 clones, about nine tenths of them singletons. This clone has only a few counts. V dropped 8 bases and J dropped 3; count of bases not matched to a gene: 10. This CDR3 region has 14 residues. The germline V gene encodes CDR1 MNHEY and CDR2 SMNVEV (reference sequence). The source of this sequence is a woman aged 45 to 65 with COVID-19, enrolled during active disease. Sequencing was done on a sample of peripheral blood. This sequence joins TRBV27 and TRBJ2-7; TRBD1 agrees at 7 bases. The CDR3 DNA reads as TGTGCCAGCGGGGATGGGGACAGATACTACGAGCAGTACTTC. Translated: CASGDGDRYYEQYF.